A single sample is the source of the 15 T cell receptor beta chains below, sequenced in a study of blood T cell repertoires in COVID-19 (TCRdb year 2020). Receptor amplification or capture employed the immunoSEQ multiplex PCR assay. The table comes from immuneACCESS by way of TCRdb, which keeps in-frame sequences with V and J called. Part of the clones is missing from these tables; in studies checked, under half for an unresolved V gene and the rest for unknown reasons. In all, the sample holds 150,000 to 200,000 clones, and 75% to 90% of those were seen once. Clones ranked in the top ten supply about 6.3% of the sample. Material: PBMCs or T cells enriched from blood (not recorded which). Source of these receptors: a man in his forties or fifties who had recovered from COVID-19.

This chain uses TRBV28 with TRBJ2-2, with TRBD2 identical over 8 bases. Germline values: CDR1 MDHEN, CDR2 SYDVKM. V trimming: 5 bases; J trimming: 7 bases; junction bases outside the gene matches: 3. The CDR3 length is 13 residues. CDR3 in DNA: TGTGCCAGCAGTCGGACTAGCTTCGGGGAGCTGTTTTTT. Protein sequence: CASSRTSFGELFF.

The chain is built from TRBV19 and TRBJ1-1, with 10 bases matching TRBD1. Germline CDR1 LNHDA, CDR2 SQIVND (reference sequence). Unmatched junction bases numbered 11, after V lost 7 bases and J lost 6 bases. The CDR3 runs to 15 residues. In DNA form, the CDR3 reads TGTGCCAGTACCTCAAAAGGGACAGGGGTGTCTGAAGCTTTCTTT. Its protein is CASTSKGTGVSEAFF.

CDR3 bases: TGTGCCAGCAGCTTAAGGGAGCGTGGGACAGGGCTTTACACCGGGGAGCTGTTTTTT. This codes for CASSLRERGTGLYTGELFF. The V call is TRBV7-3, the J call TRBJ2-2, with 9 bases fitting TRBD1. The germline V gene has CDR1 SGHTA and CDR2 FQGTGA. The CDR3 runs to 19 residues. The ends lost 1 base at V and 3 bases at J; junction bases unmatched: 12.

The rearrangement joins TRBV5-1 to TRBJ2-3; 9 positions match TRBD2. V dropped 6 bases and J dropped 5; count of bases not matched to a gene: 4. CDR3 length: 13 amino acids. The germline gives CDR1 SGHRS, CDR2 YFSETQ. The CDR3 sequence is CASTGLALDTQYF. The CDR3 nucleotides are TGCGCCAGCACGGGACTAGCTCTAGATACGCAGTATTTT.

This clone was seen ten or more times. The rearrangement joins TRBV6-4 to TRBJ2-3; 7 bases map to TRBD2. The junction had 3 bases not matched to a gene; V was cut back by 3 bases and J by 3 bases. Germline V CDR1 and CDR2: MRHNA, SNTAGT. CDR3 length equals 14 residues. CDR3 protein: CASSEGGATDTQYF. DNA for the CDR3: TGTGCCAGCAGTGAGGGAGGGGCGACAGATACGCAGTATTTT.

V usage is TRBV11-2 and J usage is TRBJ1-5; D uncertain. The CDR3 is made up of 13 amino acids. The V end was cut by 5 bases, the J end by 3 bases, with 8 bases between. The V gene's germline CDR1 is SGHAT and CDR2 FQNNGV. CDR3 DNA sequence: TGTGCCAGCAGCCCTCGAGCCAATCAGCCCCAGCATTTT. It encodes CASSPRANQPQHF.

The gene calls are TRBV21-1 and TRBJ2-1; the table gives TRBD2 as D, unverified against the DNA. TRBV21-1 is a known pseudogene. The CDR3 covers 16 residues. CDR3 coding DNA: TGTGCCAGCAGCAAAGGACTAGCGGGAGGAAAGAATGAGCAGTTCTTC. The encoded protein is CASSKGLAGGKNEQFF.

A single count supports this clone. CDR3 nucleotide sequence: TGTGCCAGCAGTTTGACAGGGGGCCCCTACGAGCAGTACTTC. Its translation is CASSLTGGPYEQYF. The chain uses TRBV28 and TRBJ2-7; 10 positions agree with TRBD1. The CDR3 has 14 residues. The ends lost 3 bases at V and 2 bases at J; junction bases unmatched: 1. Germline loops: CDR1 MDHEN, CDR2 SYDVKM.

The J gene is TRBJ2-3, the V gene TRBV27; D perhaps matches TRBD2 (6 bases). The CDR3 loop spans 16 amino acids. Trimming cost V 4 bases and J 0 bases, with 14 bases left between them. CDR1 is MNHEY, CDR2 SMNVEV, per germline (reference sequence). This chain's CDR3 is CASSWDGGSSTDTQYF. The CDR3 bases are TGTGCCAGCAGTTGGGACGGAGGGTCTAGCACAGATACGCAGTATTTT.

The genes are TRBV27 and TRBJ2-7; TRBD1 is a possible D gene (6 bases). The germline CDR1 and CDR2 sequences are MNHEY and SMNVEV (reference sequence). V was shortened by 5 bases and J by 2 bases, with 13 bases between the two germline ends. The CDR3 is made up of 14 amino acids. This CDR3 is CASSPSRGPYEQYF. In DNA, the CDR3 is TGTGCCAGCAGTCCGAGCAGGGGACCCTACGAGCAGTACTTC.

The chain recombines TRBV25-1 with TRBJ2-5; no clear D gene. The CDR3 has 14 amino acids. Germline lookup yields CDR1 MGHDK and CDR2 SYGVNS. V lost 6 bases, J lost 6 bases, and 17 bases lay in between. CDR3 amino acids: CASSAPQAPKTQYF. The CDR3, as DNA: TGTGCCAGCAGCGCTCCCCAAGCCCCTAAGACCCAGTACTTC.

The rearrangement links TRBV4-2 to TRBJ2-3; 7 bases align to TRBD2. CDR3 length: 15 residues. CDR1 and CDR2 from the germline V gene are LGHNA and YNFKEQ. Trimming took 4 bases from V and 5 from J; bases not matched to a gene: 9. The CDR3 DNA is TGTGCCAGCAGCCGCCGGGGGGAGGTGGTAGATACGCAGTATTTT. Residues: CASSRRGEVVDTQYF.

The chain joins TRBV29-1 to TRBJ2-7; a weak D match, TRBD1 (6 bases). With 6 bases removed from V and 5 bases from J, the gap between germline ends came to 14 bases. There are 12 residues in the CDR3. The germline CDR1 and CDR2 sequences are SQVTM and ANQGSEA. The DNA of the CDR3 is TGCAGCGTACACAGCGGACAGAACGAGCAGTACTTC. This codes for CSVHSGQNEQYF.

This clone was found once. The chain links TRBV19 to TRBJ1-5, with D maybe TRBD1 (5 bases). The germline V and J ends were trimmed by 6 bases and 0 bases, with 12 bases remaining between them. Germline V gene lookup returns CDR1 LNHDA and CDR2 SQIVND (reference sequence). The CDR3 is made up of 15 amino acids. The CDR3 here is CASSRGINSNQPQHF. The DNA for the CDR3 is TGTGCCAGTAGCCGGGGGATTAATAGCAATCAGCCCCAGCATTTT.

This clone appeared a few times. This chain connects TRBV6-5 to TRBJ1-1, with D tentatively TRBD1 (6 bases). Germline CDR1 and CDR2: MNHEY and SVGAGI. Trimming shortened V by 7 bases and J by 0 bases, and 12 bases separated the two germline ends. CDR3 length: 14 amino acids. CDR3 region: CASTGGRMNTEAFF. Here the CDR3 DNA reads TGTGCCAGCACGGGGGGCAGGATGAACACTGAAGCTTTCTTT.